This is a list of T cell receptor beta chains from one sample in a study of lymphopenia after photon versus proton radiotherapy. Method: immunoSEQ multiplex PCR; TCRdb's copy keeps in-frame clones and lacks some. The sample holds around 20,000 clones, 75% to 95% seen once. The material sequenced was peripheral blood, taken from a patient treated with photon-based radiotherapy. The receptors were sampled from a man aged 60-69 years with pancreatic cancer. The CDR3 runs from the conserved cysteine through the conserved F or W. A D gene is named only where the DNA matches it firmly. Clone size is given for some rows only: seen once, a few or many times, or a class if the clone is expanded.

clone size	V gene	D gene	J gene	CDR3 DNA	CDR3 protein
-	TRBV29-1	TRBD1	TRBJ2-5	TGCAGCGTTGGCCGGACAGGAGCCGACCAGTACTTC	CSVGRTGADQYF
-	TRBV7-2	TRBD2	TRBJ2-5	TGTGCCAGCAGCACACGACTAGCGGGGAGGGGAGAGACCCAGTACTTC	CASSTRLAGRGETQYF
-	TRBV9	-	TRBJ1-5	TGTGCCAGCAGCGAATGGAGGCCCTCGAAGCCCCAGCATTTT	CASSEWRPSKPQHF
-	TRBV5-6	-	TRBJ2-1	TGTGCCAGCAGGAACTACAATGAGCAGTTCTTC	CASRNYNEQFF
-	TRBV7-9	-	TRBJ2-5	TGTGCCAGCACCTCACTTAGGAGGGGCCCAGAGACCCAGTACTTC	CASTSLRRGPETQYF
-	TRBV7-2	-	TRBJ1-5	TGTGCCAGCAGCTTAAGACAGCCCAATAGCAATCAGCCCCAGCATTTT	CASSLRQPNSNQPQHF
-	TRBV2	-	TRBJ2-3	TGTGCCAGCAGTGAAGTCTTTGGGTCTGGCACAGATACGCAGTATTTT	CASSEVFGSGTDTQYF
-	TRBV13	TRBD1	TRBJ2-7	TGTGCCAGCAGCTTAGGCCACACAGGGGGGTACGAGCAGTACTTC	CASSLGHTGGYEQYF
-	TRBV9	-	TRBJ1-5	TGTGCCAGCAGCGTAGGGGCCTATAGCAATCAGCCCCAGCATTTT	CASSVGAYSNQPQHF
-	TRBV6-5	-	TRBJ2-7	TGTGCCAGCAGTTACTCGAAACAGAAGGGAACTTACGAGCAGTACTTC	CASSYSKQKGTYEQYF
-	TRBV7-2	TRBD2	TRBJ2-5	TGTGCCAGCAGCAAATGGGGGGGTCAAGAGACCCAGTACTTC	CASSKWGGQETQYF
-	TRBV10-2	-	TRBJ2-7	TGCGCCAGTTCCGACAGGACACCTGACGAGCAGTACTTC	CASSDRTPDEQYF
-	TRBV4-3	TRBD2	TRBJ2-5	TGCGCCAGCAGCCGGTCGGCAGCGGGGGATCAAGAGACCCAGTACTTC	CASSRSAAGDQETQYF
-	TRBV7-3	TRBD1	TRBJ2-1	TGTGCCAGCAGCCCACGGACAGGTTACAATGAGCAGTTCTTC	CASSPRTGYNEQFF
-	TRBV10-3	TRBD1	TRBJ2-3	TGTGCCACTAAGCACCGGGACAGTAGCACAGATACGCAGTATTTT	CATKHRDSSTDTQYF
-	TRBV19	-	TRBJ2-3	TGTGCCAGTAGTATGAGGGGGTCCACAGATACGCAGTATTTT	CASSMRGSTDTQYF
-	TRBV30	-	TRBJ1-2	TGTGCCTGGAACGCGTTATCCTATGGCTACACCTTC	CAWNALSYGYTF
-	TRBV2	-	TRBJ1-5	TGTGCCAGCAGTGAACAGGGTGATCAGCCCCAGCATTTT	CASSEQGDQPQHF
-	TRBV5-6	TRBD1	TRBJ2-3	TGTGCCAGCAGCTCCCGGGACAGGGGACCAGATACGCAGTATTTT	CASSSRDRGPDTQYF
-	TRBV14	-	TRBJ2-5	TGTGCCAGCAGCCAAGAATGGCGCCGGGGTGAGACCCAGTACTTC	CASSQEWRRGETQYF
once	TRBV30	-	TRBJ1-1	TGTGCCTGGAACGGGGGACGTTGGAATGTGGTGAACACTGAAGCTTTCTTT	CAWNGGRWNVVNTEAFF
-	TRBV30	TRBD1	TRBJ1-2	TGTGCCTGGCGGACAGGGGGCGCCTATGGCTACACCTTC	CAWRTGGAYGYTF
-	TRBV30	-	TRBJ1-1	TGTGCCTGCCGCATCGGTAGGGGAGGGAACACTGAAGCTTTCTTT	CACRIGRGGNTEAFF
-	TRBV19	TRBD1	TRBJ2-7	TGTGCCAGTAGTATCACAGGGGCCTCCTACGAGCAGTACTTC	CASSITGASYEQYF
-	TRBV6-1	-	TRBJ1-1	TGTGCCAGCAGGCTGAGTTTGGGGACCGCCACTGAAGCTTTCTTT	CASRLSLGTATEAFF
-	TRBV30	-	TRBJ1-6	TGTGCCTGGAGTAGCTCCTATAATTCACCCCTCCACTTT	CAWSSSYNSPLHF
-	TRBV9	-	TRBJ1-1	TGTGCCAGCAGCGGATTGACAGCCGAAGCTTTCTTT	CASSGLTAEAFF
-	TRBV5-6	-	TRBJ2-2	TGTGCCAGCAGCTTGGGGGGTAACACCGGGGAGCTGTTTTTT	CASSLGGNTGELFF
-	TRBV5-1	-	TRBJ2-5	TGCGCCAGCAGCTTCGGGGCCCAAGAGACCCAGTACTTC	CASSFGAQETQYF
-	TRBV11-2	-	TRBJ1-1	TGTGCCAGCAGACTGATGAACACTGAAGCTTTCTTT	CASRLMNTEAFF
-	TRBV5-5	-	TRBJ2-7	TGTGCCAGCAGCTTGGGTCGAGGGGGGTCCTACGAGCAGTACTTC	CASSLGRGGSYEQYF
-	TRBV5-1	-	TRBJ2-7	TGCGCCAGCAGCTTGGTTTCAGGTTCCTACGAGCAGTACTTC	CASSLVSGSYEQYF
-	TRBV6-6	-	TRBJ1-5	TGTGCCAGCAGTAAACAGAAGCGTCAGCCCCAGCATTTT	CASSKQKRQPQHF
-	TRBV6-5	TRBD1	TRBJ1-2	TGTGCCAGCAGGGGGACAGGATCCTATGGCTACACCTTC	CASRGTGSYGYTF
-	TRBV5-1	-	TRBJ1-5	TGCGCCAGCAGCTTGGACGACAATCAGCCCCAGCATTTT	CASSLDDNQPQHF
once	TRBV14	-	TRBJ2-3	TGTGCCAGCAGCCCTCGTAGGGATACGCAGTATTTT	CASSPRRDTQYF
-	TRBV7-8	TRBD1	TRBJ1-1	TGTGCCATTCTTCAATCAGGGGGGTTGGCTTTCTTT	CAILQSGGLAFF
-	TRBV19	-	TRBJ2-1	TGTGCCAGTAGCCTGGAAGGGGGGGGGCCCCCGTTCTTC	CASSLEGGGPPFF
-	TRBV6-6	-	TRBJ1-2	TGTGCCAGCAGCGTTGAGGGAGACTATGGCTACACCTTC	CASSVEGDYGYTF
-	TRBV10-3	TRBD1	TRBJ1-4	TGTGCCATCAGTGTCGGGACAGTTAATGAAAAACTGTTTTTT	CAISVGTVNEKLFF
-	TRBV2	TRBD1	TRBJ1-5	TGTGCCAGCAGACGGAGACAGGGGGCCCAGCCCCAGCATTTT	CASRRRQGAQPQHF
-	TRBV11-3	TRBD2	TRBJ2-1	TGTGCCAGCAGCTTAGGAGCGGGGGGTAACCCAAATCATAATGAGCAGTTCTTC	CASSLGAGGNPNHNEQFF
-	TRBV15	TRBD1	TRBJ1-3	TGTGCCACCAGCAGAGCCCTAGGACAGGGTGGAAACACCATATATTTT	CATSRALGQGGNTIYF
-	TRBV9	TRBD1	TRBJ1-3	TGTGCCAGCAGCGCGCAGGGGGACACCATATATTTT	CASSAQGDTIYF
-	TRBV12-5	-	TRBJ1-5	TGTGCTAGTGGTTTGGAAACCCAGGGCCAGCCCCAGCATTTT	CASGLETQGQPQHF
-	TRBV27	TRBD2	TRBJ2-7	TGTGCCAGCAGTTCCCCGGGACTAGCGCACGAGCAGTACTTC	CASSSPGLAHEQYF
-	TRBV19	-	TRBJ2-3	TGTGCCAGTACACCCAATCGAGGAGTAACGGGCACAGATACGCAGTATTTT	CASTPNRGVTGTDTQYF
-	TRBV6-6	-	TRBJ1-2	TGTGCCAGCACCCTGACAGGTTCGGGATATGGCTACACCTTC	CASTLTGSGYGYTF